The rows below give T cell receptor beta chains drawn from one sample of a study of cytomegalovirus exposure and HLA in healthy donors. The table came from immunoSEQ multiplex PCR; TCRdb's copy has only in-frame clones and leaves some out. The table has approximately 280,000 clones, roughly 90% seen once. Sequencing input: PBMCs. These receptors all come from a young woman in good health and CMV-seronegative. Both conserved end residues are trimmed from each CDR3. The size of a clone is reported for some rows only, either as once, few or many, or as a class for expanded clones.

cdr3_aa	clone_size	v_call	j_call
ASSLPPGESGKGTDTQY	once	TRBV27	TRBJ2-3
ASSPPTRHMDTQY	NA	TRBV28	TRBJ2-3
ASNSGREDTQY	NA	TRBV2	TRBJ2-3
ASTVVGLAGNTDTQY	NA	TRBV27	TRBJ2-3
ASSEFGGGYT	NA	TRBV25-1	TRBJ1-2
ASSQAAQGVGGTEAF	few	TRBV4-1	TRBJ1-1
ASSVTGTSGLETQY	NA	TRBV9	TRBJ2-5
AGLGRGPYTGELF	few	TRBV6-1	TRBJ2-2
AISDDGPGNQPQH	few	TRBV10-3	TRBJ1-5
ASAGQIHEQY	NA	TRBV28	TRBJ2-7